Listed here are 7 T cell receptor beta chains from one sample, sequenced in a study of blood T cells in healthy people across ages. PCR was performed a second time for about 7 to 12 cycles using a sample-barcoded 5' primer and a J-beta primer mix. In TCRdb, the 5' RACE reads were re-called with MiXCR into one record per CDR3 protein. The sample carries 2 million or so distinct CDR3 sequences, 40% to 55% recorded once. The specimen sequenced was blood. These receptors originate from a woman aged 40-49 years in good health.

This sequence joins TRBV7-2 and TRBJ2-1; D is undetermined. V lost 4 bases to trimming and J lost 6 bases, with 10 bases between them. CDR3 size: 13 residues. Germline V lookup: CDR1 SGHTA, CDR2 FQGNSA. CDR3 sequence (DNA): TGTGCCAGCAGCTCCCAGATGTTCAATGAGCAGTTCTTC. This sequence encodes CASSSQMFNEQFF. Complete variable domain (other parts from reference TRBV7-2 and TRBJ2-1): GAGVSQSPSNKVTEKGKDVELRCDPISGHTALYWYRQSLGQGLEFLIYFQGNSAPDKSGLPSDRFSAERTGGSVSTLTIQRTQQEDSAVYLCASSSQMFNEQFFGPGTRLTVL.

In this sample, this clonotype turned up a few times. The chain uses TRBV5-5 and TRBJ2-2; the D is unclear. Germline-derived CDR1 and CDR2 are SGHKS and YYEKEE (reference sequence). The V end lost 1 base, the J end lost 1 base, and 14 bases lay between the germline ends. CDR3 length equals 17 residues. The CDR3 bases are TGTGCCAGCAGCTTGCTTATGAGGACGGGGAACACCGGGGAGCTGTTTTTT. It is translated as CASSLLMRTGNTGELFF.

CDR3: CASSGGAQISEQFF. The CDR3 DNA reads TGTGCCAGCAGTGGCGGGGCCCAGATAAGTGAGCAGTTCTTC. V and J are TRBV6-1 and TRBJ2-1; D perhaps matches TRBD2 (6 bases). CDR1 and CDR2 from the germline V gene are MNHNS and SASEGT. Trimming cost V 4 bases and J 9 bases, with 16 bases left between them. CDR3 length equals 14 residues.

This clonotype was counted between two and nine times. The chain recombines TRBV29-1 with TRBJ2-7; D unresolved. V was pared by 3 bases and J by 0 bases, with 9 bases between. Germline V gene lookup returns CDR1 SQVTM and CDR2 ANQGSEA. This CDR3 region has 13 residues. The CDR3 here is CSVDVGSSYEQYF. The CDR3, as DNA: TGCAGCGTTGACGTGGGGTCCTCCTACGAGCAGTACTTC.

The rearrangement uses TRBV12-3 or TRBV12-4 and TRBJ1-5, with D unresolved. This CDR3 is built from 15 residues. V lost 5 bases and J 2 bases, leaving 13 bases between the germline ends. CDR3 sequence (DNA): TGTGCCAGCAGTCCTCATGGGTCGGGCAATCAGCCCCAGCATTTT. Translated, it gives CASSPHGSGNQPQHF.

The genes are TRBV28 and TRBJ2-3, with 8 bases matching TRBD1. The V gene's germline CDR1 is MDHEN and CDR2 SYDVKM. The CDR3 runs 15 residues. Trimming at V came to 7 bases and at J to 4 bases, leaving 10 bases not matched to a gene. This CDR3 reads CASTQAKTGADTQYF. CDR3 bases: TGTGCCAGCACCCAGGCGAAGACAGGGGCAGATACGCAGTATTTT.

This chain joins TRBV20-1 and TRBJ1-2; D not resolved. Germline loops: CDR1 DFQATT, CDR2 SNEGSKA (reference sequence). This CDR3 has 14 residues. Trimming removed 3 bases at V and 1 base at J, with 12 bases between. The CDR3 nucleotides are TGCAGTGCTAGTGCGAAAACCGATAACTATGGCTACACCTTC. This translates into CSASAKTDNYGYTF.